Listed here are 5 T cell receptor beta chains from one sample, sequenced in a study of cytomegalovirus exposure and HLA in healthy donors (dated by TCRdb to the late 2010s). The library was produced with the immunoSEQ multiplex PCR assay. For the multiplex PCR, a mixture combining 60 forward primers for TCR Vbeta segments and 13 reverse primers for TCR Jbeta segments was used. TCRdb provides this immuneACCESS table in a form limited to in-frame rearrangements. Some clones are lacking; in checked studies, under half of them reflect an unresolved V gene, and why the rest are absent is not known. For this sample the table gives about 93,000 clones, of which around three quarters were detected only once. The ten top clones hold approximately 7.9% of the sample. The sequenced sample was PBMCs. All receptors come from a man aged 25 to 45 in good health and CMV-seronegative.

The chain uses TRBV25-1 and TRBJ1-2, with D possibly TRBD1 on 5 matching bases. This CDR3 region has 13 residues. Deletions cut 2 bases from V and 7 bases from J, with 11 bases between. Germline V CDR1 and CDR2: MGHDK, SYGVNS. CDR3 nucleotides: TGTGCCAGCAGTGAACTAGGGACTTCTGGCTACACCTTC. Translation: CASSELGTSGYTF.

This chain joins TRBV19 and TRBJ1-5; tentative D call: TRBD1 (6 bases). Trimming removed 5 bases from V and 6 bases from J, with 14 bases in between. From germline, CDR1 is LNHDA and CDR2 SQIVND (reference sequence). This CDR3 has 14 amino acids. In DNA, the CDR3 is TGTGCCAGTAGTGTCTTGGGGGCCGGTCAGCCCCAGCATTTT. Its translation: CASSVLGAGQPQHF.

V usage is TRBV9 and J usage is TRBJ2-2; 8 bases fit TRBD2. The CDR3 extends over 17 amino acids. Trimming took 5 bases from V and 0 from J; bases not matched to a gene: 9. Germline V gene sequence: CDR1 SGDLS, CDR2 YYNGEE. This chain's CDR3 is CASRRGVAGSNTGELFF. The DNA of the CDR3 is TGTGCCAGCAGGAGGGGAGTAGCGGGGTCGAACACCGGGGAGCTGTTTTTT.

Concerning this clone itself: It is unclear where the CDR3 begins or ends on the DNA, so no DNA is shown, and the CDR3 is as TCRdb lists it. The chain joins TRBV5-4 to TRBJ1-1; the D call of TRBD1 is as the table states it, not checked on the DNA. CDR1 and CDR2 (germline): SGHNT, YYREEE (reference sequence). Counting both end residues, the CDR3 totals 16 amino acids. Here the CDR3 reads CASSLGPQYFGTEAFF.

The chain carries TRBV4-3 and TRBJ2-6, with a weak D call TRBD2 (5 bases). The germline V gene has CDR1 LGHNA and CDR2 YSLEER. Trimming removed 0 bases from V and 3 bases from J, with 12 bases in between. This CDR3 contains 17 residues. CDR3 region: CASSQDEGPFGANVLTF. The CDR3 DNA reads TGCGCCAGCAGCCAAGACGAGGGCCCTTTTGGGGCCAACGTCCTGACTTTC.